One sample yielded the 12 T cell receptor beta chains listed below, sequenced in a study of cytotoxic CD8 clonotypes in ibrutinib-treated CLL. Sequencing was performed with immunoSEQ multiplex PCR; in TCRdb, only in-frame clones are kept and a portion is missing. The profile shows fewer than 90,000 clones, 86% of them singletons. The sample was PBMCs, taken before ibrutinib treatment. The origin of the receptors is a human donor with chronic lymphocytic leukemia.

The genes are TRBV9 and TRBJ1-1; D gene uncertain. Germline V lookup: CDR1 SGDLS, CDR2 YYNGEE. The CDR3 has 15 amino acids. Between the trimmed V and J ends, which lost 4 bases and 0 bases, there was a span of 13 bases. The CDR3 loop reads CASSLGNQMNTEAFF. CDR3 nucleotides: TGTGCCAGCAGCCTTGGAAACCAGATGAACACTGAAGCTTTCTTT. The whole variable domain, filled in from reference TRBV9 and TRBJ1-1, reads DSGVTQTPKHLITATGQRVTLRCSPRSGDLSVYWYQQSLDQGLQFLIQYYNGEERAKGNILERFSAQQFPDLHSELNLSSLELGDSALYFCASSLGNQMNTEAFFGQGTRLTVV.

This sequence joins TRBV4-2 and TRBJ2-7; 9 bases map to TRBD2. The V gene's germline CDR1 is LGHNA and CDR2 YNFKEQ. Unmatched junction bases numbered 5, after V lost 0 bases and J lost 2 bases. The CDR3 spans 16 residues. DNA of the CDR3: TGTGCCAGCAGCCAAGATTATCGACTAGCGGCCTACGAGCAGTACTTC. Its translation: CASSQDYRLAAYEQYF.

The sample holds a few counts of this clone. The chain links TRBV9 to TRBJ2-3, with D perhaps TRBD2 (5 bases). Trimming took off 0 bases at V and 1 base at J, with 9 bases between the two ends. This CDR3 region has 15 residues. Germline-derived CDR1 and CDR2 are SGDLS and YYNGEE. CDR3 sequence: CASSVDLGGTDTQYF. Here the CDR3 DNA reads TGTGCCAGCAGCGTAGACCTCGGGGGCACAGATACGCAGTATTTT. Drawing the rest from reference TRBV9 and TRBJ2-3, the complete variable domain is DSGVTQTPKHLITATGQRVTLRCSPRSGDLSVYWYQQSLDQGLQFLIQYYNGEERAKGNILERFSAQQFPDLHSELNLSSLELGDSALYFCASSVDLGGTDTQYFGPGTRLTVL.

The rearrangement links TRBV19 to TRBJ1-5, with D uncertain. V shed 4 bases and J shed 1 base, with 17 bases lying between them. The germline gives CDR1 LNHDA, CDR2 SQIVND (reference sequence). CDR3 length equals 17 residues. The CDR3 sequence is CASSKTPGEASNQPQHF. The CDR3 DNA is TGTGCCAGTAGTAAAACCCCCGGGGAGGCGAGCAATCAGCCCCAGCATTTT. Together with reference TRBV19 and TRBJ1-5, the CDR3 gives the full variable domain: DGGITQSPKYLFRKEGQNVTLSCEQNLNHDAMYWYRQDPGQGLRLIYYSQIVNDFQKGDIAEGYSVSREKKESFPLTVTSAQKNPTAFYLCASSKTPGEASNQPQHFGDGTRLSIL.

J is TRBJ2-3 and V is TRBV9, with D uncertain. CDR1 is SGDLS and CDR2 is YYNGEE in the germline V gene. Between the trimmed V and J ends, which lost 0 bases and 4 bases, there was a span of 12 bases. This CDR3 has 15 amino acids. The CDR3, as DNA: TGTGCCAGCAGCGTAGGGGTGGTAGCTCCAGATACGCAGTATTTT. Its translation: CASSVGVVAPDTQYF.

The J gene is TRBJ1-4, the V gene TRBV6-5; 7 bases align to TRBD1. V was clipped by 5 bases and J by 0 bases; unmatched bases: 3. The germline CDR1 and CDR2 sequences are MNHEY and SVGAGI. The CDR3 extends over 15 amino acids. For the CDR3, the DNA is TGTGCCAGCAGTAACAGGGGAGCAACTAATGAAAAACTGTTTTTT. Protein sequence: CASSNRGATNEKLFF.

This chain uses TRBV9 with TRBJ2-1; D possibly corresponds to TRBD2 (5 bases). V lost 6 bases and J 2 bases, leaving 9 bases between the germline ends. From germline, CDR1 is SGDLS and CDR2 YYNGEE. This CDR3 contains 13 residues. The CDR3 nucleotides read TGTGCCAGCAACAGCGGAGCCTACAATGAGCAGTTCTTC. Translating it yields CASNSGAYNEQFF.

The J gene is TRBJ1-5, the V gene TRBV5-5; D is unclear. The CDR3 consists of 15 residues. V lost 0 bases and J lost 1, with 8 bases in between. CDR1 and CDR2 from the germline V gene are SGHKS and YYEKEE (reference sequence). DNA of the CDR3: TGTGCCAGCAGCTTGGGGGAAGAAAGCAATCAGCCCCAGCATTTT. Translation: CASSLGEESNQPQHF.

The rearrangement joins TRBV9 to TRBJ2-7; unclear D gene. Germline V gene data show CDR1 as SGDLS and CDR2 as YYNGEE. There are 12 residues in the CDR3. Trimming removed 3 bases at V and 3 bases at J, with 7 bases between. The CDR3 reads CASSGDNYEQYF. CDR3 nucleotides: TGTGCCAGCAGCGGGGATAACTACGAGCAGTACTTC.

The V call is TRBV28, the J call TRBJ1-1; 8 nucleotides match TRBD1. V lost 1 base, J lost 5 bases, and 0 bases stayed unmatched. Germline V gene data show CDR1 as MDHEN and CDR2 as SYDVKM. This CDR3 contains 13 residues. The CDR3 loop is CASSLYRGTEAFF. CDR3 in DNA: TGTGCCAGCAGTTTATACAGGGGGACTGAAGCTTTCTTT.

The chain has TRBV6-5 and TRBJ2-5, with TRBD1 matching over 7 bases. CDR1 is MNHEY, CDR2 SVGAGI, per germline. Unmatched junction bases numbered 12, after V lost 2 bases and J lost 6 bases. The CDR3 totals 16 residues. The CDR3, as DNA: TGTGCCAGCAGTTACGTCCGGGACAGCGGCCGGCAGACCCAGTACTTC. It codes for CASSYVRDSGRQTQYF.

The V and J genes are TRBV15 and TRBJ2-2; TRBD1 might be the D (6 bases). This CDR3 has 15 residues. V dropped 2 bases and J dropped 1 base, with 8 bases sitting between them. Looked up from germline, CDR1 is LNHNV and CDR2 is YYDKDF (reference sequence). This chain's CDR3 is CATSRPTGNTGELFF. The CDR3 region has the DNA TGTGCCACCAGCAGACCGACAGGGAACACCGGGGAGCTGTTTTTT. Full variable domain (outside the CDR3, taken from reference TRBV15 and TRBJ2-2): DAMVIQNPRYQVTQFGKPVTLSCSQTLNHNVMYWYQQKSSQAPKLLFHYYDKDFNNEADTPDNFQSRRPNTSFCFLDIRSPGLGDTAMYLCATSRPTGNTGELFFGEGSRLTVL.